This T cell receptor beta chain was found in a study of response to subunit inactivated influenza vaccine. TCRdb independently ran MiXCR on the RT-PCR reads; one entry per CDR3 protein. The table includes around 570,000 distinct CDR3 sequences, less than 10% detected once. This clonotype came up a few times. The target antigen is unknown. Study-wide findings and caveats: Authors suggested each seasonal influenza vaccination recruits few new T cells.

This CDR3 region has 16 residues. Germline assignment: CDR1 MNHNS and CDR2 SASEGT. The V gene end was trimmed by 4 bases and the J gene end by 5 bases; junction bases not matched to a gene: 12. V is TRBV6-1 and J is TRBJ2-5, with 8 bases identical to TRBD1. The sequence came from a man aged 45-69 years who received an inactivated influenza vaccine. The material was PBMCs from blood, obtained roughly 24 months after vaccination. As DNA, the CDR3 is TGTGCCAGCAGTGCCGACCCGAGACAGGGGTGGGAGACCCAGTACTTC. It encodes CASSADPRQGWETQYF.